This TCR beta chain was found in a study of cytomegalovirus exposure and HLA in healthy donors. Vbeta (60) and Jbeta (13) primers were used in the PCR. The method was immunoSEQ multiplex PCR; TCRdb's version includes in-frame clones alone and lacks a portion of them. Of about 110,000 clones detected, over 70% appear once; the ten largest clones hold more than 2%. Sequenced sample: PBMCs. The receptor was isolated from a young man in good health and CMV-seronegative.

In nucleotides, the CDR3 is TGTGCCTGGGACGGGTCGGTCATCGGAAACACCATATATTTT. It translates to CAWDGSVIGNTIYF. The chain is built from TRBV30 and TRBJ1-3, with no clear D. This CDR3 comprises 14 residues. Trimming pared 5 bases from V and 4 bases from J, leaving 15 bases between. Germline lookup yields CDR1 GTSNPN and CDR2 SVGIG (reference sequence).